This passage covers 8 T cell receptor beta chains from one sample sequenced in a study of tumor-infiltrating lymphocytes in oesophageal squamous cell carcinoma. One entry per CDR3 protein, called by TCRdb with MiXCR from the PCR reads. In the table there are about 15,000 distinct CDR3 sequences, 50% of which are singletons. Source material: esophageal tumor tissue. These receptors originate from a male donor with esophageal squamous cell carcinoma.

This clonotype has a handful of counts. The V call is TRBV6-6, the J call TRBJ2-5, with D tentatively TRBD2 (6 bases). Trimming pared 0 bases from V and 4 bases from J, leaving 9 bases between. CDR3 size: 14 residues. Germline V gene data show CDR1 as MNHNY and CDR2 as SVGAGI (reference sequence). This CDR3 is CASSYSGGGETQYF. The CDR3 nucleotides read TGTGCCAGCAGTTACTCGGGGGGAGGAGAGACCCAGTACTTC.

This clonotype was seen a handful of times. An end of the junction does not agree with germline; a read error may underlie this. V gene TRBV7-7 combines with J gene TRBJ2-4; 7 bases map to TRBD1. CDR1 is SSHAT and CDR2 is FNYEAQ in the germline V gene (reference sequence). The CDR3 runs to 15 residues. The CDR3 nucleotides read TGTGCTAGCAGCCCGGGGACAGTTCACACCGGGGAGCTGTACTTC. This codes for CASSPGTVHTGELYF.

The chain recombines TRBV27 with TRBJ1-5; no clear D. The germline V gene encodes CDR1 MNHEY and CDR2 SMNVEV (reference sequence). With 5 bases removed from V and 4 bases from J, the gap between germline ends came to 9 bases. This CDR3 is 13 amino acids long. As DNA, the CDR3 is TGTGCCAGCAGTGTGGAGCGAAATCAGCCCCAGCATTTT. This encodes CASSVERNQPQHF.

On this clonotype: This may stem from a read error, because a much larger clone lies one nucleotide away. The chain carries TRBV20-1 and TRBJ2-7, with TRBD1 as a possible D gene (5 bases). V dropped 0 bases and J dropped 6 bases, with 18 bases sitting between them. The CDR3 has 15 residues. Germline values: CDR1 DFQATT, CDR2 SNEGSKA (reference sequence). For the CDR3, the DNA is TGCAGTGCTAGAGATCATAACAGGTCGGAACGCGAGCAGTACTTC. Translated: CSARDHNRSEREQYF.

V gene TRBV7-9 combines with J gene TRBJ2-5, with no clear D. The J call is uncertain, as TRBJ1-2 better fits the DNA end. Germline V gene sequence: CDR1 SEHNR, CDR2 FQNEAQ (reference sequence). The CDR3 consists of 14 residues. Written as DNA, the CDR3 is TGTGCCAGCAGCTTAGACAGCTACCTCTATGGCTACACCTTC. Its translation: CASSLDSYLYGYTF.

In DNA form, the CDR3 reads TGTGCCAGCAGTGGGACGGGTGGACGGAAAGAGACCCAGTACTTC. Translation gives CASSGTGGRKETQYF. The chain combines TRBV6-8 with TRBJ2-1; D is possibly TRBD1 or TRBD2 (5 bases each). The DNA matches TRBJ2-5 better at its end, which makes the J call doubtful. The CDR3 covers 15 residues. Germline values: CDR1 MNHGY, CDR2 SAAAGT.

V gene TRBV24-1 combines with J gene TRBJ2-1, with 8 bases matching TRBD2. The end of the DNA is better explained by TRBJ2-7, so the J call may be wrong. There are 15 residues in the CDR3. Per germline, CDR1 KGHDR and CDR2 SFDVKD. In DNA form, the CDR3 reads TGTGCCACCAGTGATTTGACTAGCGGCTCCTACGAGCAGTACTTC. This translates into CATSDLTSGSYEQYF.

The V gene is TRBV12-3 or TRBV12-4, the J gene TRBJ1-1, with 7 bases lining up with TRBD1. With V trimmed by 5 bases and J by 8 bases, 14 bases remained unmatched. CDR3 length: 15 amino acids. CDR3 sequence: CASSQPWGQGEEAFF. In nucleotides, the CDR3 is TGTGCCAGCAGTCAACCATGGGGGCAGGGGGAGGAAGCTTTCTTT.